A selection of T cell receptor beta chains follows, all from one sample in a study of CD8 T cells in ankylosing spondylitis. TCRdb analysed the 5' RACE reads with MiXCR anew, one entry per CDR3 protein. The data contain approximately 300,000 distinct CDR3 sequences, 8% of them singletons. Material for sequencing was blood, either unsorted or a sorted T cell fraction (not recorded which). These receptors were obtained from a male donor with ankylosing spondylitis. The CDR3 runs from the conserved cysteine through the conserved F or W. Some rows have no size entry. The others give once, few or many, or a class for an expanded clone.

len: 14; abundance: few; v_gene: TRBV19; CDR3aa: CASSNSRASYEQYF
len: 14; abundance: few; v_gene: TRBV29-1; CDR3aa: CSVEDRAGWTEAFF
len: 22; abundance: -; v_gene: TRBV3-1; CDR3aa: CASSPPPGQGLREGNGKNIQYF
len: 14; abundance: many; v_gene: TRBV28; CDR3aa: CASSQTPSSYEQYF
len: 13; abundance: many; v_gene: TRBV12-3/TRBV12-4; CDR3aa: CASSLHRGREAFF
len: 12; abundance: many; v_gene: TRBV12-3/TRBV12-4; CDR3aa: CASSFKAETQYF
len: 13; abundance: few; v_gene: TRBV20-1; CDR3aa: CSATRGTQETQYF
len: 14; abundance: many; v_gene: TRBV27; CDR3aa: CASRRGASSYEQYF
len: 17; abundance: many; v_gene: TRBV7-3; CDR3aa: CASSLPRGSGLVETQYF
len: 13; abundance: many; v_gene: TRBV29-1; CDR3aa: CSVESEGANVLTF
len: 13; abundance: -; v_gene: TRBV16; CDR3aa: CASSQWANTEAFF
len: 14; abundance: -; v_gene: TRBV5-1; CDR3aa: CASSPREGTGELFF
len: 13; abundance: -; v_gene: TRBV9; CDR3aa: CASSVGSETRGTF
len: 15; abundance: -; v_gene: TRBV9; CDR3aa: CASSVAPGDGFEQYF
len: 16; abundance: few; v_gene: TRBV6-1; CDR3aa: CASSEARGDSYNEQFF
len: 16; abundance: many; v_gene: TRBV12-3/TRBV12-4; CDR3aa: CASSPTPGGGTDTQYF
len: 12; abundance: -; v_gene: TRBV29-1; CDR3aa: CSVGMMKETQYF
len: 14; abundance: few; v_gene: TRBV28; CDR3aa: CASTMDRDSREQFF
len: 18; abundance: many; v_gene: TRBV12-3/TRBV12-4; CDR3aa: CASKRVWTGTSGANVLTF
len: 14; abundance: many; v_gene: TRBV20-1; CDR3aa: CSALAPGLFNEQFF
len: 17; abundance: -; v_gene: TRBV7-9; CDR3aa: CASSSYGAGTSEYEQYF
len: 18; abundance: -; v_gene: TRBV28; CDR3aa: CASSTAVRSGTYTNEQYF
len: 18; abundance: -; v_gene: TRBV20-1; CDR3aa: CSASDRSGLAGDSYEQYF
len: 14; abundance: many; v_gene: TRBV3-1; CDR3aa: CASSTPGWVDEQYF
len: 11; abundance: many; v_gene: TRBV2; CDR3aa: CASSPHEKLFF
len: 12; abundance: -; v_gene: TRBV28; CDR3aa: CASSQDSNTQYF